These T cell receptor beta chains were read from a single sample in a study of beta chain features in type 1 diabetes. The protocol was immunoSEQ multiplex PCR, while the TCRdb copy is restricted to in-frame clones and leaves out a portion. The table shows about 660,000 clones, with more than 12% occurring only once. The specimen was naive CD4+ T cells from blood. The receptor set was obtained from a man between 18 and 29 years old with type 1 diabetes. CDR3s include the opening cysteine and the closing phenylalanine or tryptophan. Fields, in order: clone size, V gene, D gene, J gene, CDR3 DNA, CDR3 protein. D genes are given only for firm matches. Clone size is shown for a subset of rows, as once, few, many or a class of expanded clone.

NA	TRBV29-1	TRBD1	TRBJ2-7	TGCAGCGTTGTATACGGTGGAAGGGACAGAAACTACGAGCAGTACTTC	CSVVYGGRDRNYEQYF
NA	TRBV25-1	NA	TRBJ1-6	TGTGCCAGCAGTGTTATCGCGGGTTCACCCCTCCACTTT	CASSVIAGSPLHF
few	TRBV7-2	TRBD1	TRBJ1-6	TGTGCCAGCAGCCCGTGGGGACAGCCTAATTCACCCCTCCACTTT	CASSPWGQPNSPLHF
few	TRBV2	NA	TRBJ2-7	TGTGCCAGCACGGAGTGGGGGAGAGATGACGAGCAGTACTTC	CASTEWGRDDEQYF
NA	TRBV6-1	NA	TRBJ1-1	TGTGCCAGCACTGTCAGGGAGACTGAAGCTTTCTTT	CASTVRETEAFF
few	TRBV12-5	NA	TRBJ1-3	TGTGCTAGTCTACGTGGGGGACCGACTCTCTCTGGAAACACCATATATTTT	CASLRGGPTLSGNTIYF
NA	TRBV5-1	NA	TRBJ1-1	TGCGCCAGCAGCTTGGGAGTTCTGGACACTGAAGCTTTCTTT	CASSLGVLDTEAFF
NA	TRBV5-1	NA	TRBJ2-1	TGCGCCAGCAGCTTGGCCGTGACTGGATACGGTGGCAATGAGCAGTTCTTC	CASSLAVTGYGGNEQFF
NA	TRBV18	NA	TRBJ2-7	TGTGCCAGCTCACCGTTGACAGGAGACGAGCAGTACTTC	CASSPLTGDEQYF
NA	TRBV30	NA	TRBJ1-2	TGTGCCTGGAGTACGGGCCAGGGTGGCTATGGCTACACCTTC	CAWSTGQGGYGYTF
NA	TRBV5-1	NA	TRBJ2-3	TGCGCCAGCAGCTCAAACGGGAAGGATACGCAGTATTTT	CASSSNGKDTQYF
NA	TRBV29-1	TRBD2	TRBJ2-7	TGCAGCGTTGAGGGGCGGGAGGGCCCGCCCTACGAGCAGTACTTC	CSVEGREGPPYEQYF
NA	TRBV7-2	TRBD1	TRBJ2-1	TGTGCCAGCAGCCGCCGGACAGGGTCCTACAATGAGCAGTTCTTC	CASSRRTGSYNEQFF
NA	TRBV7-2	TRBD1	TRBJ2-1	TGTGCCAGCAGCCGGGACAGGGGACACAATGAGCAGTTCTTC	CASSRDRGHNEQFF
once	TRBV18	NA	TRBJ2-5	TGTGCCAGCTCACCTGTGAGAAGACAAGAGACCCAGTACTTC	CASSPVRRQETQYF
NA	TRBV29-1	TRBD1	TRBJ1-1	TGCAGCGGTGGGGACAGGGAGTTTTCGGACACTGAAGCTTTCTTT	CSGGDREFSDTEAFF
NA	TRBV7-2	NA	TRBJ1-2	TGTGCCGTCCAGGGATACGGCTACACCTTC	CAVQGYGYTF
NA	TRBV25-1	TRBD2	TRBJ2-1	TGTGCCAGCAGTTTAGCGGGAGGGAGCTCCTACAATGAGCAGTTCTTC	CASSLAGGSSYNEQFF
few	TRBV7-2	TRBD1	TRBJ2-7	TGTGCCAGCAGCCTAGCTCGACAGGGCGAGCAGTACTTC	CASSLARQGEQYF
NA	TRBV4-2	NA	TRBJ2-4	TGTGCCAGCAGCCAAGGACAAATGTGGGACATTCAGTACTTC	CASSQGQMWDIQYF
NA	TRBV6-1	NA	TRBJ2-1	TGTGCCAGCAATAAACAGGGCCATGAGCAGTTCTTC	CASNKQGHEQFF
few	TRBV27	NA	TRBJ2-7	TGTGCCAGCAGTCGACCGGGACCTATTCCCTACGAGCAGTACTTC	CASSRPGPIPYEQYF
few	TRBV28	TRBD1	TRBJ2-7	TGTGCCAGCGGGGAGACAGGGGGCCAGTACGAGCAGTACTTC	CASGETGGQYEQYF
few	TRBV28	NA	TRBJ1-2	TGTGCCAGCAGTTTACCGAATGGCTACACCTTC	CASSLPNGYTF
NA	TRBV5-1	NA	TRBJ2-7	TGCGCCAGCAGCAGCGGGCAGCCGGCGCACGAGCAGTACTTC	CASSSGQPAHEQYF
NA	TRBV4-2	TRBD1	TRBJ1-2	TGTGCCAGCAGTCGCGCTCGGGACAGACTCTTTGGCTATTATGGCTACACCTTC	CASSRARDRLFGYYGYTF